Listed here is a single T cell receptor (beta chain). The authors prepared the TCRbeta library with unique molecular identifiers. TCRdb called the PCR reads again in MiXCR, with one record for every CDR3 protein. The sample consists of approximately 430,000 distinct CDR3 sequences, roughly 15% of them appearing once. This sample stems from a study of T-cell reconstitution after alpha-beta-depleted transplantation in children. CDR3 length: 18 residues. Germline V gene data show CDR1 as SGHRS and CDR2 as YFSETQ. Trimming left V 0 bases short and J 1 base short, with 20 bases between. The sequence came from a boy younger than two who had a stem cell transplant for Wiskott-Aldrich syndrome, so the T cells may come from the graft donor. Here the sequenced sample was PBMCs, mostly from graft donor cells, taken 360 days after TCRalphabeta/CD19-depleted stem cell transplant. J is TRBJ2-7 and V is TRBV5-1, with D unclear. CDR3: CASSLDTRVQSLSYEQYF. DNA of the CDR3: TGCGCCAGCAGCTTGGATACAAGGGTACAGAGCCTTTCCTACGAGCAGTACTTC.